The 21 T cell receptor beta chains reported below all come from one sample, sequenced in a study of T-cell reconstitution after alpha-beta-depleted transplantation in children. The TCRbeta library incorporated unique molecular identifiers. TCRdb recomputed calls from the PCR reads with MiXCR, one row per CDR3 protein. The table has 170,000 or so distinct CDR3 sequences, about 6.8% seen once. This specimen consisted of PBMCs from the stem cell graft donor, obtained from the stem cell graft. All receptors derive from a human donor who donated a stem cell graft to a child with Wiskott-Aldrich syndrome.

This clonotype was detected ten times or more. The V and J genes are TRBV5-1 and TRBJ2-1; 7 bases match TRBD1. This CDR3 spans 17 amino acids. From germline, CDR1 is SGHRS and CDR2 YFSETQ. After removal of 3 bases from V and 1 base from J, the junction contained 10 bases not matched to a gene. The CDR3 loop reads CASSSDKGAESYNEQFF. The CDR3 nucleotides read TGCGCCAGCAGCTCTGATAAGGGGGCCGAGTCCTACAATGAGCAGTTCTTC. Complete variable domain (other parts from reference TRBV5-1 and TRBJ2-1): KAGVTQTPRYLIKTRGQQVTLSCSPISGHRSVSWYQQTPGQGLQFLFEYFSETQRNKGNFPGRFSGRQFSNSRSEMNVSTLELGDSALYLCASSSDKGAESYNEQFFGPGTRLTVL.

CDR3 protein: CATLGTSGRSDEQFF. DNA of the CDR3: TGTGCCACCTTGGGGACTAGCGGGAGGTCAGATGAGCAGTTCTTC. J is TRBJ2-1 and V is TRBV24-1, with 15 nucleotides matching TRBD2. Germline V gene sequence: CDR1 KGHDR, CDR2 SFDVKD. With V trimmed by 9 bases and J by 8 bases, 7 bases remained unmatched. The CDR3 consists of 15 residues.

Ten or more counts support this clonotype. This rearrangement joins TRBV7-8 to TRBJ2-7; D remains ambiguous. Trimming stripped 5 bases from V and 5 bases from J, with 7 bases between. Germline V gene sequence: CDR1 SGHVS, CDR2 FQNEAQ. This CDR3 is built from 11 residues. The CDR3 protein is CASSARDEQYF. For the CDR3, the DNA is TGTGCCAGCAGCGCCAGAGACGAGCAGTACTTC.

This clonotype came up many times. This chain joins TRBV30 and TRBJ2-1; no clear D. The V end lost 6 bases, the J end lost 4 bases, and 19 bases lay between the germline ends. This CDR3 has 15 amino acids. Per the germline V gene, CDR1 is GTSNPN and CDR2 is SVGIG (reference sequence). In DNA, the CDR3 is TGTGCCTGTCCTAGGCGGCTTTCGAGTTACAATGAGCAGTTCTTC. This translates into CACPRRLSSYNEQFF.

This clonotype was observed at least ten times. The V and J genes are TRBV4-2 and TRBJ1-1; no reliable D call. The V and J ends lost 5 bases and 7 bases respectively, with 11 bases between them. Germline loops: CDR1 LGHNA, CDR2 YNFKEQ. This CDR3 region has 12 residues. In nucleotides, the CDR3 is TGTGCCAGCAGCACTGTTCCTATTGAAGCTTTCTTT. It codes for CASSTVPIEAFF.

The table lists this clonotype with a few counts. The gene calls are TRBV18 and TRBJ2-7; D not certain. Trimming stripped 3 bases from V and 5 bases from J, with 14 bases between. The CDR3 is 14 amino acids. Germline-derived CDR1 and CDR2 are KGHSH and LQKENI. CDR3 loop: CASSPRALTNEQYF. The CDR3 nucleotides are TGTGCCAGCTCACCTAGGGCACTCACGAACGAGCAGTACTTC.

This clonotype has a count of ten or more. The chain recombines TRBV20-1 with TRBJ2-5, with D perhaps TRBD1 (6 bases). V dropped 0 bases and J dropped 4 bases, with 12 bases sitting between them. The CDR3 is made up of 14 amino acids. CDR1 and CDR2 from the germline V gene are DFQATT and SNEGSKA (reference sequence). This CDR3 is CSAREGGRGETQYF. The CDR3 nucleotides are TGCAGTGCTAGAGAAGGGGGTCGAGGAGAGACCCAGTACTTC.

This clonotype was recorded at least ten times. CDR3 DNA sequence: TGCGCCAGCAGCCAAGAAGATAGTTACAATGAGCAGTTCTTC. Its protein product is CASSQEDSYNEQFF. The gene calls are TRBV4-1 and TRBJ2-1; D is ambiguous. This CDR3 is 14 amino acids long. CDR1 MGHRA and CDR2 YSYEKL come from the germline V gene. With 0 bases removed from V and 4 bases from J, the gap between germline ends came to 7 bases.

This chain uses TRBV2 with TRBJ2-1; TRBD2 aligns across 11 bases. Unmatched junction bases numbered 8, after V lost 8 bases and J lost 5 bases. Germline CDR1 is SNHLY and CDR2 is FYNNEI. The CDR3 contains 15 residues. DNA of the CDR3: TGTGCCAGCGGCAGACTAGCGGGATCGGACAATGAGCAGTTCTTC. Translating it yields CASGRLAGSDNEQFF.

This clonotype has just a few counts. This chain's CDR3 is CATSRDDSSGNTIYF. The CDR3 region has the DNA TGTGCCACCAGCAGAGATGACAGCTCTGGAAACACCATATATTTT. The rearrangement joins TRBV15 to TRBJ1-3; TRBD1 might be the D (5 bases). The V gene lost 0 bases and the J gene lost 0 bases, with 6 bases spanning the gap. This CDR3 is 15 amino acids long. Germline V CDR1 and CDR2: LNHNV, YYDKDF (reference sequence).

The chain links TRBV7-2 to TRBJ2-7; possible D gene TRBD1, 5 bases. V dropped 5 bases and J dropped 2 bases, with 16 bases sitting between them. This CDR3 region has 15 residues. Germline V lookup: CDR1 SGHTA, CDR2 FQGNSA. CDR3 in amino acids: CASSPGQGLAYEQYF. In DNA form, the CDR3 reads TGTGCCAGCAGCCCTGGGCAGGGATTAGCCTACGAGCAGTACTTC.

Ten or more counts support this clonotype. The gene calls are TRBV27 and TRBJ2-7, with 7 bases aligning to TRBD1. This CDR3 region has 16 residues. CDR1 and CDR2 (germline): MNHEY, SMNVEV (reference sequence). V trimming: 5 bases; J trimming: 4 bases; junction bases outside the gene matches: 14. The DNA of the CDR3 is TGTGCCAGCAGTCATGCTACCCGACAGGGAAAGTACGAGCAGTACTTC. Amino acid sequence: CASSHATRQGKYEQYF.

This clonotype was detected a few times. The rearrangement uses TRBV7-9 and TRBJ2-1, with TRBD2 identical over 7 bases. V gave up 6 bases and J gave up 9 bases; unmatched junction bases: 17. This CDR3 region has 16 residues. Germline V gene sequence: CDR1 SEHNR, CDR2 FQNEAQ (reference sequence). CDR3 sequence (DNA): TGTGCCAGCAGTTCCGCGAGGCGGGAGACGGGCGGTGAGCAGTTCTTC. As protein: CASSSARRETGGEQFF.

This clonotype was detected a few times. The V and J genes are TRBV7-2 and TRBJ2-1; 10 bases map to TRBD1. This CDR3 has 14 residues. The germline gives CDR1 SGHTA, CDR2 FQGNSA. V trimming: 5 bases; J trimming: 8 bases; junction bases outside the gene matches: 6. The CDR3 protein is CASSHRDRGDEQFF. CDR3 DNA sequence: TGTGCCAGCAGCCACCGGGACAGGGGAGATGAGCAGTTCTTC. The whole variable domain, remainder taken from reference TRBV7-2 and TRBJ2-1, is GAGVSQSPSNKVTEKGKDVELRCDPISGHTALYWYRQSLGQGLEFLIYFQGNSAPDKSGLPSDRFSAERTGGSVSTLTIQRTQQEDSAVYLCASSHRDRGDEQFFGPGTRLTVL.

This clonotype was recorded many times. The chain is built from TRBV20-1 and TRBJ2-7, with 11 bases matching TRBD2. The germline V gene has CDR1 DFQATT and CDR2 SNEGSKA (reference sequence). Germline trimming cut 4 bases from V and 1 base from J; bases unmatched to any gene: 6. The CDR3 runs 15 residues. Here the CDR3 DNA reads TGCAGTGCTAACCCGGGGACTAGCGGATCCTACGAGCAGTACTTC. It encodes CSANPGTSGSYEQYF.

This clonotype occurred many times. This chain joins TRBV2 and TRBJ1-5; possible D gene TRBD1, 6 bases. The CDR3 has 15 residues. CDR1 is SNHLY and CDR2 is FYNNEI in the germline V gene. V gave up 6 bases and J gave up 6 bases, with 18 bases separating them. CDR3 region: CASRPAGAQGQPQHF. In DNA form, the CDR3 reads TGTGCCAGCAGGCCGGCGGGGGCGCAAGGTCAGCCCCAGCATTTT.

This clonotype turned up a few times. This rearrangement joins TRBV5-6 to TRBJ2-7, with TRBD1 matching 11 bases. From germline, CDR1 is SGHDT and CDR2 YYEEEE. V shed 4 bases and J 9 bases; nucleotides not matched to a gene: 12. This CDR3 is built from 15 residues. As DNA, the CDR3 is TGTGCCAGCAGCCCGGCCGGACAGGGGGCGCAAGGGCAGTACTTC. It yields the protein CASSPAGQGAQGQYF.

V is TRBV5-6 and J is TRBJ2-5, with 10 bases matching TRBD1. Trimming at V came to 4 bases and at J to 6 bases, leaving 9 bases not matched to a gene. This CDR3 comprises 15 residues. CDR1 SGHDT and CDR2 YYEEEE come from the germline V gene. The DNA for the CDR3 is TGTGCCAGCAGCATGGGAGACAGGGGGCAGAAGACCCAGTACTTC. This gives the protein CASSMGDRGQKTQYF.

This clonotype has a handful of counts. The chain recombines TRBV9 with TRBJ1-5; weak D call: TRBD1 (5 bases). The V end lost 4 bases, the J end lost 4 bases, and 15 bases lay between the germline ends. This CDR3 region has 15 residues. Germline V gene lookup returns CDR1 SGDLS and CDR2 YYNGEE. CDR3 nucleotides: TGTGCCAGCAGCAAATCCCCTGGGGGTAATCAGCCCCAGCATTTT. Residues: CASSKSPGGNQPQHF.

This clonotype showed up just a few times. The chain recombines TRBV4-3 with TRBJ1-4; D gene uncertain. Germline CDR1 reads LGHNA; CDR2 reads YSLEER. The CDR3 has 12 residues. With 0 bases removed from V and 11 bases from J, the gap between germline ends came to 7 bases. CDR3 nucleotide sequence: TGCGCCAGCAGCCAAGACCCCGGGAAACTGTTTTTT. Amino acid sequence: CASSQDPGKLFF.

There are many counts of this clonotype. This chain links TRBV5-1 with TRBJ2-3; 10 positions match TRBD2. V lost 1 base, J lost 3 bases, and 5 bases stayed unmatched. Germline CDR1 SGHRS, CDR2 YFSETQ. The CDR3 length is 16 residues. The DNA for the CDR3 is TGCGCCAGCAGCTTGTGGGGACTAGCGTTGACAGATACGCAGTATTTT. It translates to CASSLWGLALTDTQYF.